This T cell receptor beta chain was obtained from a study of T cells after yellow fever vaccination. Researchers made TCR cDNA using 5'RACE template switching, and this step added a universal primer site and UMIs. Using its own MiXCR run on the 5' RACE reads, TCRdb lists one record per CDR3 protein. Among 200,000 to 250,000 distinct CDR3 sequences, approximately 3.2% were seen once, and the ten largest hold 3.2%. From germline, CDR1 is SGHRS and CDR2 YFSETQ. The CDR3 has 15 residues. The J segment lost 4 bases and the V segment lost 1 base, leaving 6 bases of the junction unmatched. Study observations and caveats: There was a small share of clonotypes that showed up in both the CD4 and CD8 compartments. Once the booster was given, most primary-vaccination clones reappeared, at 95% to 98% for CD4 and over 70% for CD8. Though weaker, the secondary response peaked faster, on day 5 versus 15.

At least ten counts were recorded for this clonotype. The antigen is undetermined. Material: CD4+ T cells sorted from PBMCs, obtained 10 days after the yellow fever booster vaccination. The V gene is TRBV5-1, the J gene TRBJ2-3, with 7 bases aligning to TRBD1. The TCR comes from a man in his late teens or twenties who received the YFV17D yellow fever vaccine. The CDR3 nucleotides are TGCGCCAGCAGCTTGCTAGGGGGCCGGTCAGATACGCAGTATTTT. Translating gives CASSLLGGRSDTQYF.